Here is one T cell receptor (beta chain) with its context. Its antigen is currently not known. Base-call qualities are not available, and no considerably larger clone is one nucleotide away. This sample is part of a study of memory CD4+ T cells and cytomegalovirus serostatus (dated by TCRdb to between 2018 and 2020). With regard to the full study: The cohort comprised 33 healthy Belgian adults, 9 CMV seropositive and roughly 25 CMV seronegative. To replicate a published TCR-based CMV serostatus classifier, the researchers sequenced the CD4+ memory TCRbeta repertoires of a Belgian cohort whose cytomegalovirus serostatus was known. Study-wide conclusions, independent of this receptor: Unlike the original study, which covered naive and memory CD4+ and CD8+ populations, the Belgian study sequenced only CD4+CD45RO+ memory cells. On the Belgian cohort, the classifier based on the original framework reached a median bootstrapped AUC of 0.95, with a 95% CI of 0.76-1.00. The results were interpreted as suggesting that the CMV-associated TCR signature is largely present in the CD4+ memory repertoire. Among the 164 previously reported CMV-associated TCRbeta sequences, 60 to 70 showed up in the CD4+ memory repertoires, with each one found in between one and five individuals. For CMV serostatus prediction, a median bootstrapped AUC of approximately 0.95 was reached with the original framework, and a median bootstrapped AUC of approximately 0.92 was reached with a US-trained random forest.

Trimming takes 0 bases off V and 1 base off J; junction bases not matched to a gene: 2. The CDR3 numbers 15 residues from cysteine through phenylalanine. The entry retains the CDR3 DNA only, 45 bases that are in frame from base 1. CDR1 SGHRS and CDR2 YFSETQ were looked up in the germline V gene. Single viable CD3+CD4+CD8-CD45RO+ cells were sorted as memory CD4+ T cells on a FACSAria II. CMV serostatus was determined using a Roche Elecsys assay that detects serum IgG against CMV pp150, pp28, p38 and p52. Following thawing, total CD4+ T cells were enriched through positive selection using CD4 magnetic microbeads. The samples came from a separate study whose specific focus was interrogating the CD4+ T cell memory repertoire. Peripheral blood mononuclear cells were isolated and cryopreserved following standard operating procedures; serum was stored at -80 °C. The staining used CD3-PerCP (BW264/56), CD4-APC (RPA-T4), CD45RO-PE (UCHT1) and CD8-Pacific Orange (3B5) antibodies, and Sytox blue was used to exclude non-viable cells.

Genomic DNA was extracted from sorted cells with the Quick-DNA Microprep Kit. Amplification of TCRbeta DNA was done with the immunoSEQ hsTCRbeta kit, following the protocol from the manufacturer. An Illumina MiSeq instrument was used to sequence the TCRbeta libraries. Turning to the authors' computational methods: Removing out-of-frame sequences left approximately 2,000,000 distinct TCRbeta sequences, an average of roughly 63,000 per individual. Two values were used to score each individual: the count of 164 previously reported CMV-associated TCRbeta sequences and the total count of productive distinct TCRbeta sequences. A beta-binomial model was reimplemented in Python, and scikit-learn random forests with default parameters were trained on US cohort data. Classifier performance on the Belgian cohort was summarized as median AUC with percentile confidence intervals calculated over 10,000 bootstrap iterations. TCRdb carries this immuneACCESS record with in-frame sequences only. Its versions omit some clonotypes, under half of them owing to an unresolved V gene in the studies checked, with the rest unexplained. V and J calls and clone size are those listed in that table; D and trimming were worked out from the DNA. Counted in this sample were around 61,000 clones; over 80% of them appeared once. The top ten clones comprise roughly 0.4% of the sample.

Sequencing used memory CD4+ T cells from blood. This receptor chain uses TRBV5-1 and TRBJ2-5; TRBD1 aligns with 8 central bases. The receptor comes from an adult in good health and CMV-seronegative. This receptor has the CDR3 CASSLDGQGQETQYF. The sequence in DNA is TGCGCCAGCAGCTTGGATGGACAGGGCCAAGAGACCCAGTACTTC.